In its sample, the clone carrying this T cell receptor beta chain was seen once. What it recognizes is unknown. This record comes from a study of shared clonotypes between healthy human individuals. Study-wide results and limits: Few donors restricted represented genetic and exposure-history diversity.

Running of the assay took place at deep level. Produced via immunoSEQ multiplex PCR; TCRdb's table is partial and in-frame only. This sample has about 610,000 clones, with about 97% found just once. From germline, CDR1 is MDHEN and CDR2 SYDVKM. CDR3 length: 12 residues. V lost 3 bases and J lost 2, with 3 bases in between. The sequence was collected from a woman in her twenties or thirties in good health. The sample taken for sequencing was naive CD4+ T cells sorted from blood. Subset specified: CD45RA+ positively selected. This chain connects TRBV28 to TRBJ2-3; D is undetermined. The CDR3 loop reads CASSFATDTQYF. The CDR3 DNA sequence: TGTGCCAGCAGTTTCGCCACAGATACGCAGTATTTT.